This TCR beta chain was found in a study of persistence of HIV-infected CD4 T cells. At the level of the study: Multiple blood draws of up to roughly 180 mL, except a couple of donors with single leukapheresis.

Study conclusions and caveats: TCR oligoclonality correlated with proviral oligoclonality in the same sorted populations. TCRbeta richness was lower in CMV- and Gag-responding cells than in anti-CD3/anti-CD28-responding cells.

This was the immunoSEQ version 4 assay in survey mode. Sequencing was performed with immunoSEQ multiplex PCR; in TCRdb, only in-frame clones are kept and a portion is missing. Among under 60,000 clones listed, 75% to 85% were seen once. The germline V gene has CDR1 WSHSY and CDR2 SAAADI. The CDR3 contains 13 residues. Deletions cut 0 bases from V and 8 bases from J, with 10 bases between. This clone was observed once. Antigen: not known. The stimulus was lysate of CMV-infected fibroblasts, 10 ug/mL. CD40L/CD69 double-negative CD45RO-high memory CD4+ T cells were collected. Undetectable plasma HIV-1 RNA below 50 copies/mL lasted at least 4 years.

The sequence derives from an adult man with HIV who was CMV-seropositive. The V gene is TRBV10-2, the J gene TRBJ1-1; tentative D call: TRBD1 (5 bases). The sequences come from CD4+ T cells sorted from PBMCs after roughly 17-hour stimulation, collected from a patient who received antiretroviral therapy. In DNA form, the CDR3 reads TGCGCCAGCAGTGAGTCTGGGGGAACAGAAGCTTTCTTT. It encodes CASSESGGTEAFF.